This T cell receptor (beta chain) was recovered during a study of identifying expanded T cells in peripheral blood. The protocol was immunoSEQ multiplex PCR, while the TCRdb copy is restricted to in-frame clones and leaves out a portion. The sample contains some 95,000 clones, around 90% of which appear only once. From germline, CDR1 is SGHDT and CDR2 YYEEEE. The CDR3 has 12 residues. Losses at the gene ends were 6 bases for V and 4 bases for J; bases not matched to a gene: 3. The V gene is TRBV5-6, the J gene TRBJ1-2; 7 bases are shared with TRBD1. The sequencing input was blood. This clonotype was sampled from a person between 18 and 75 years old in good health. The CDR3 bases are TGTGCCAGCACGGGACAGCGCTATGGCTACACCTTC. This sequence encodes CASTGQRYGYTF.